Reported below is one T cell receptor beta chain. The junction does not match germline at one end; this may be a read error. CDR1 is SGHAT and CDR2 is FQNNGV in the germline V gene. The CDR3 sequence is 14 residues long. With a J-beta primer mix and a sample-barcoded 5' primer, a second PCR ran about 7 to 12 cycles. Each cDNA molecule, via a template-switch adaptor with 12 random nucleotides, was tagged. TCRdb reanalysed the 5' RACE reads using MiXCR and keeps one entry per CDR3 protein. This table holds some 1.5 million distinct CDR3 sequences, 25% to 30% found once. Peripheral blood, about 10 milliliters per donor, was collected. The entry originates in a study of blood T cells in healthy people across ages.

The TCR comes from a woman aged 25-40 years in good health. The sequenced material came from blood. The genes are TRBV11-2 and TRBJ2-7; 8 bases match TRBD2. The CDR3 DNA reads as TGTGCCGGCAGCTCAGGGGCGGGGGGCTACGAGCAGTACTTC. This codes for CAGSSGAGGYEQYF.